This record looks at one T cell receptor beta chain sequence and its context. This sample was taken from a study of shared T cell receptors in the human thymus. Produced via immunoSEQ multiplex PCR; TCRdb's table is partial and in-frame only. The repertoire has a few hundred thousand clones, more than 85% of them found once; the top ten carry 0.015% to 0.02%. The CDR3 is 17 residues long. This clonotype was sampled from a human donor. Sample: thymocytes. The genes are TRBV21-1 and TRBJ2-3; TRBD2, as called in the table, went unchecked against the DNA. TRBV21-1 is recorded as a pseudogene. CDR3 sequence (DNA): TGTGCCAGCAGCAACCGGGGACTACAAAATCGCACAGATACGCAGTATTTT. Translation: CASSNRGLQNRTDTQYF.